This TCR beta chain is from a study of cytomegalovirus exposure and HLA in healthy donors. TCRdb's table, derived via immunoSEQ multiplex PCR, lists solely in-frame clones and lacks some. The sample records around 130,000 clones, over 75% being singletons. The source of this sequence is a woman in her thirties in good health and CMV-seronegative. The sequenced sample was PBMCs.

The chain's CDR3 is CASSQGGAHCKYF. The CDR3 nucleotides are TGTGCCAGCAGCCAGGGGGGGGCCCACTGTAAGTATTTT. The chain uses TRBV14 and TRBJ2-3, with D possibly TRBD2 on 7 matching bases. Trimming stripped 3 bases from V and 13 bases from J, with 17 bases between. Germline V gene lookup returns CDR1 SGHDN and CDR2 FVKESK. The CDR3 runs to 13 residues.